Shown below are 30 T cell receptor beta chains from a single sample sequenced in a study of CD8 T cells in ankylosing spondylitis. Study outcomes and limitations: What seemed typical of ankylosing spondylitis blood was a TCR beta motif built from several highly homologous variants.

Antigen specificity for these receptors is unknown. From the 5' RACE reads, TCRdb called clonotypes with MiXCR, one entry per CDR3 protein. This table has 800,000 to 900,000 distinct CDR3 sequences, 12% appearing once. The sample taken for sequencing was blood, either unsorted or a sorted T cell fraction (not recorded which). These receptors all stem from a male donor with ankylosing spondylitis.

CDR3 sequence: CAISVGGELFF. For the CDR3, the DNA is TGTGCCATCAGTGTCGGCGGGGAGCTGTTTTTT. The chain joins TRBV10-3 to TRBJ2-2; unclear D gene. This CDR3 is built from 11 residues. V gave up 4 bases and J gave up 7 bases, with 4 bases separating them. CDR1 is ENHRY and CDR2 is SYGVKD in the germline V gene.

The chain joins TRBV2 to TRBJ1-2; 7 bases align to TRBD1. Per the germline V gene, CDR1 is SNHLY and CDR2 is FYNNEI. Losses at the gene ends were 7 bases for V and 4 bases for J; bases not matched to a gene: 6. The CDR3 length is 13 residues. The CDR3 DNA follows: TGTGCCAGCACCTGGGGGACAGCCTATGGCTACACCTTC. This gives the protein CASTWGTAYGYTF.

This clonotype appeared many times. V is TRBV15 and J is TRBJ2-1; D uncertain. Looked up from germline, CDR1 is LNHNV and CDR2 is YYDKDF (reference sequence). V lost 0 bases and J lost 2, with 8 bases in between. The CDR3 totals 15 residues. This CDR3 is CATSRDVYPYNEQFF. The CDR3 DNA reads as TGTGCCACCAGCAGAGACGTTTATCCCTACAATGAGCAGTTCTTC.

This clonotype turned up a few times. This sequence joins TRBV6-5 and TRBJ2-4, with D possibly matching TRBD1 (6 bases). With 0 bases removed from V and 6 bases from J, the gap between germline ends came to 15 bases. The length of the CDR3 is 16 residues. Germline V CDR1 and CDR2: MNHEY, SVGAGI. The CDR3 reads CASSYSIRSTGNIQYF. The CDR3 region has the DNA TGTGCCAGCAGTTACTCGATACGGTCGACAGGAAACATTCAGTACTTC.

This chain links TRBV7-2 with TRBJ1-1, with TRBD1 as a possible D gene (5 bases). Germline V CDR1 and CDR2: SGHTA, FQGNSA. Trimming took 5 bases from V and 2 from J, leaving 12 bases between them. This CDR3 has 14 amino acids. The CDR3 DNA sequence: TGTGCCAGCAGCCGGGACTTGGTAAACACTGAAGCTTTCTTT. This sequence encodes CASSRDLVNTEAFF. Variable domain in full (rest from reference TRBV7-2 and TRBJ1-1): GAGVSQSPSNKVTEKGKDVELRCDPISGHTALYWYRQSLGQGLEFLIYFQGNSAPDKSGLPSDRFSAERTGGSVSTLTIQRTQQEDSAVYLCASSRDLVNTEAFFGQGTRLTVV.

This clonotype was recorded many times. The genes are TRBV5-1 and TRBJ2-1, with 15 bases identical to TRBD2. V trimming: 6 bases; J trimming: 1 base; junction bases outside the gene matches: 2. There are 16 residues in the CDR3. The germline V gene encodes CDR1 SGHRS and CDR2 YFSETQ. Here the CDR3 reads CASTGTSGRSYNEQFF. The CDR3 coding sequence is TGCGCCAGCACCGGGACTAGCGGGAGGTCCTACAATGAGCAGTTCTTC. Supplemented by reference TRBV5-1 and TRBJ2-1, the full variable domain reads KAGVTQTPRYLIKTRGQQVTLSCSPISGHRSVSWYQQTPGQGLQFLFEYFSETQRNKGNFPGRFSGRQFSNSRSEMNVSTLELGDSALYLCASTGTSGRSYNEQFFGPGTRLTVL.

V usage is TRBV9 and J usage is TRBJ2-3; D could derive from TRBD1 or TRBD2 (5 bases each). Germline values: CDR1 SGDLS, CDR2 YYNGEE. The CDR3 length is 15 residues. The V and J ends lost 4 bases and 1 base respectively, with 13 bases between them. The CDR3 spells CASSPGALGTDTQYF. Here the CDR3 DNA reads TGTGCCAGCAGCCCCGGGGCCCTGGGCACAGATACGCAGTATTTT. The full variable domain, rest sourced from reference TRBV9 and TRBJ2-3, is DSGVTQTPKHLITATGQRVTLRCSPRSGDLSVYWYQQSLDQGLQFLIQYYNGEERAKGNILERFSAQQFPDLHSELNLSSLELGDSALYFCASSPGALGTDTQYFGPGTRLTVL.

The gene calls are TRBV20-1 and TRBJ2-2, with TRBD2 identical over 9 bases. CDR3 length: 16 amino acids. Trimming cost V 0 bases and J 6 bases; bases outside gene matches: 8. Germline CDR1 and CDR2: DFQATT and SNEGSKA (reference sequence). CDR3 bases: TGCAGTGCTAGAGATCGACGGATAGCGGGAGCCGGGGAGCTGTTTTTT. It yields the protein CSARDRRIAGAGELFF.

Ten or more counts support this clonotype. The rearrangement joins TRBV7-2 to TRBJ1-2, with TRBD1 identical over 7 bases. The CDR3 consists of 15 residues. CDR1 is SGHTA and CDR2 is FQGNSA in the germline V gene. Unmatched junction bases numbered 7, after V lost 5 bases and J lost 1 base. CDR3 loop: CASSTLDRINYGYTF. CDR3 sequence (DNA): TGTGCCAGCAGCACTCTGGACAGGATTAACTATGGCTACACCTTC. The full variable domain, its missing parts supplied by reference TRBV7-2 and TRBJ1-2, is GAGVSQSPSNKVTEKGKDVELRCDPISGHTALYWYRQSLGQGLEFLIYFQGNSAPDKSGLPSDRFSAERTGGSVSTLTIQRTQQEDSAVYLCASSTLDRINYGYTFGSGTRLTVV.

This clonotype was found a few times. This chain connects TRBV9 to TRBJ1-2, with D tentatively TRBD1 (6 bases). The germline gives CDR1 SGDLS, CDR2 YYNGEE. This CDR3 spans 15 amino acids. The ends were cut back, 7 bases at V and 2 bases at J, with 18 bases in the middle. The chain's CDR3 is CASRGSGHKNYGYTF. CDR3 DNA: TGTGCCAGCCGAGGCTCGGGACATAAGAACTATGGCTACACCTTC.

This clonotype was detected only a few times. J is TRBJ2-1 and V is TRBV4-1; the D is unclear. Trimming pared 4 bases from V and 4 bases from J, leaving 11 bases between. Germline V CDR1 and CDR2: MGHRA, YSYEKL. The CDR3 loop spans 14 amino acids. CDR3 loop: CASSPLMLYNEQFF. CDR3 coding DNA: TGCGCCAGCAGCCCACTGATGCTGTACAATGAGCAGTTCTTC.

The chain links TRBV20-1 to TRBJ1-5; weak D call: TRBD1 (6 bases). Germline V CDR1 and CDR2: DFQATT, SNEGSKA (reference sequence). The CDR3 is made up of 16 amino acids. Trimming left V 6 bases short and J 6 bases short, with 24 bases between. CDR3 sequence (DNA): TGCAGTGCCGGCGAACCCGCGCACAGGGCGGGTCAGCCCCAGCATTTT. This sequence encodes CSAGEPAHRAGQPQHF.

This clonotype has a count of ten or more. This chain joins TRBV9 and TRBJ1-1, with D uncertain. Trimming left V 4 bases short and J 3 bases short, with 13 bases between. Per germline, CDR1 SGDLS and CDR2 YYNGEE. The CDR3 extends over 14 amino acids. The CDR3 here is CASSPSSMDTEAFF. The CDR3 coding sequence is TGTGCCAGCAGCCCGTCTTCGATGGACACTGAAGCTTTCTTT.

This clonotype was observed at least ten times. The chain couples TRBV12-3 or TRBV12-4 to TRBJ1-4; D is uncertain. This CDR3 is 15 amino acids long. Trimming removed 6 bases at V and 0 bases at J, with 11 bases between. CDR3 in DNA: TGTGCCAGCAGCCCCCCAGCCGCAACTAATGAAAAACTGTTTTTT. It encodes CASSPPAATNEKLFF.

This clonotype was recorded at least ten times. The CDR3 reads CSANRGILQPQHF. The CDR3 DNA is TGCAGTGCTAACAGGGGTATTCTTCAGCCCCAGCATTTT. The J gene is TRBJ1-5, the V gene TRBV20-1, with 7 bases lining up with TRBD1. The CDR3 length is 13 residues. Germline CDR1 reads DFQATT; CDR2 reads SNEGSKA (reference sequence). With V trimmed by 4 bases and J by 6 bases, 6 bases remained unmatched.

The rearrangement links TRBV7-2 to TRBJ2-1, with D maybe TRBD2 (5 bases). Trimming removed 7 bases at V and 9 bases at J, with 16 bases between. Germline V gene data show CDR1 as SGHTA and CDR2 as FQGNSA. CDR3 length: 13 amino acids. The CDR3 here is CASIPRWGVEQFF. CDR3 DNA: TGTGCCAGCATCCCCCGGTGGGGAGTTGAGCAGTTCTTC. The full variable domain, rest sourced from reference TRBV7-2 and TRBJ2-1, is GAGVSQSPSNKVTEKGKDVELRCDPISGHTALYWYRQSLGQGLEFLIYFQGNSAPDKSGLPSDRFSAERTGGSVSTLTIQRTQQEDSAVYLCASIPRWGVEQFFGPGTRLTVL.

The J gene is TRBJ1-1, the V gene TRBV2, with TRBD1 as a possible D gene (6 bases). CDR3 length: 12 residues. Trimming pared 8 bases from V and 8 bases from J, leaving 15 bases between. CDR1 and CDR2 from the germline V gene are SNHLY and FYNNEI. This chain's CDR3 is CASSTGGWEAFF. The CDR3 bases are TGTGCCAGCTCGACAGGAGGTTGGGAAGCTTTCTTT.

The chain has TRBV6-2 or TRBV6-3 and TRBJ1-6; the D gene is possibly TRBD1 (5 bases). The CDR3 is made up of 16 amino acids. V lost 5 bases and J lost 0, with 11 bases in between. The germline V gene encodes CDR1 MNHEY and CDR2 SVGEGT. The CDR3 protein is CASSGRQLSYNSPLHF. The CDR3 nucleotides are TGTGCCAGCAGTGGTAGACAGCTCTCCTATAATTCACCCCTCCACTTT.

The chain uses TRBV19 and TRBJ2-5; D is ambiguous. The CDR3 extends over 16 amino acids. The V end lost 6 bases, the J end lost 1 base, and 18 bases lay between the germline ends. Per the germline V gene, CDR1 is LNHDA and CDR2 is SQIVND (reference sequence). The CDR3 bases are TGTGCCAGTAGCGATATGGGCACTTGGAGCCAAGAGACCCAGTACTTC. It yields the protein CASSDMGTWSQETQYF.

The V gene is TRBV7-2, the J gene TRBJ1-1; possible D gene TRBD1, 5 bases. V was clipped by 1 base and J by 2 bases, with 14 bases between them. From germline, CDR1 is SGHTA and CDR2 FQGNSA. This CDR3 is built from 16 residues. This CDR3 is CASSLGREYFNTEAFF. DNA of the CDR3: TGTGCCAGCAGCTTAGGCAGGGAATATTTTAACACTGAAGCTTTCTTT.

The chain has TRBV7-2 and TRBJ2-4; 9 positions match TRBD2. This CDR3 comprises 16 residues. Losses at the gene ends were 5 bases for V and 3 bases for J; bases not matched to a gene: 8. Germline V CDR1 and CDR2: SGHTA, FQGNSA. The CDR3 spells CASSSGTSRNKNIQYF. CDR3 in DNA: TGTGCCAGCAGCAGCGGGACTAGCAGAAACAAAAACATTCAGTACTTC.

The chain employs TRBV10-3 and TRBJ1-1, with a possible D match to TRBD1 (5 bases). Trimming took off 0 bases at V and 3 bases at J, with 8 bases between the two ends. Per the germline V gene, CDR1 is ENHRY and CDR2 is SYGVKD. This CDR3 has 14 residues. The CDR3 nucleotides read TGTGCCATCAGTGAGTCCCGACAGTACACTGAAGCTTTCTTT. Protein: CAISESRQYTEAFF.

This clonotype was recorded a few times. The rearrangement uses TRBV18 and TRBJ1-1; no firm D call. V was pared by 1 base and J by 7 bases, with 10 bases between. Germline loops: CDR1 KGHSH, CDR2 LQKENI. The CDR3 has 13 amino acids. In DNA, the CDR3 is TGTGCCAGCTCACCACGGCCCGACGGTGAAGCTTTCTTT. This codes for CASSPRPDGEAFF.

A few counts support this clonotype. The chain carries TRBV15 and TRBJ1-2, with unresolved D. The germline gives CDR1 LNHNV, CDR2 YYDKDF (reference sequence). V was trimmed by 0 bases and J by 2 bases, leaving 10 bases between them. The CDR3 covers 15 residues. The CDR3 here is CATSRDMNRNYGYTF. The CDR3 coding sequence is TGTGCCACCAGCAGAGATATGAACAGAAACTATGGCTACACCTTC.

This clonotype appeared a few times. The chain carries TRBV11-1 and TRBJ2-1; D is possibly TRBD2 (5 bases). Germline V gene data show CDR1 as SGHAT and CDR2 as FQDESV (reference sequence). This CDR3 region has 17 residues. V was cut by 6 bases and J by 4 bases, with 22 bases left in between. The CDR3 is CASRTGFGLARYNEQFF. CDR3 DNA: TGTGCCAGCAGGACGGGGTTCGGGCTGGCAAGATACAATGAGCAGTTCTTC.

Only a few counts were recorded for this clonotype. The chain is built from TRBV12-3 or TRBV12-4 and TRBJ2-7, with D perhaps TRBD1 (5 bases). The V end was cut by 4 bases, the J end by 3 bases, with 10 bases between. The CDR3 consists of 13 residues. DNA for the CDR3: TGTGCCAGCAGTTCTCGACAGTTCTACGAGCAGTACTTC. It codes for CASSSRQFYEQYF.

This clonotype came up a few times. The CDR3 nucleotides are TGTGCCAGCAGTTTTAAAACAGATTTCGATAATGAAAAACTGTTTTTT. This translates into CASSFKTDFDNEKLFF. The chain uses TRBV12-3 or TRBV12-4 and TRBJ1-4; D not certain. This CDR3 has 16 residues. The V end was cut by 3 bases, the J end by 4 bases, with 15 bases between.

This clonotype was picked up a small number of times. V is TRBV12-3 or TRBV12-4 and J is TRBJ2-5, with TRBD1 matching over 7 bases. The CDR3 runs to 14 residues. J gave up 2 bases and V 8 bases, and 8 bases lay outside the gene matches. DNA for the CDR3: TGTGCCAGCGGGAAACAGGGGACACAAGAGACCCAGTACTTC. As protein: CASGKQGTQETQYF.

The genes are TRBV4-2 and TRBJ2-1; TRBD2 is a possible D gene (5 bases). This CDR3 region has 14 residues. Looked up from germline, CDR1 is LGHNA and CDR2 is YNFKEQ. Trimming stripped 4 bases from V and 7 bases from J, with 14 bases between. Written as DNA, the CDR3 is TGTGCCAGCAGCCCCGGGTGGGAGTCGAATGAGCAGTTCTTC. Amino acids: CASSPGWESNEQFF.

The chain couples TRBV5-6 to TRBJ2-7, with D possibly matching TRBD2 (5 bases). Trimming left V 0 bases short and J 7 bases short, with 14 bases between. Germline assignment: CDR1 SGHDT and CDR2 YYEEEE. CDR3 length: 14 residues. The CDR3 DNA sequence: TGTGCCAGCAGCTTGGACCCGAGATCGGGAGAGCAGTACTTC. It yields the protein CASSLDPRSGEQYF.